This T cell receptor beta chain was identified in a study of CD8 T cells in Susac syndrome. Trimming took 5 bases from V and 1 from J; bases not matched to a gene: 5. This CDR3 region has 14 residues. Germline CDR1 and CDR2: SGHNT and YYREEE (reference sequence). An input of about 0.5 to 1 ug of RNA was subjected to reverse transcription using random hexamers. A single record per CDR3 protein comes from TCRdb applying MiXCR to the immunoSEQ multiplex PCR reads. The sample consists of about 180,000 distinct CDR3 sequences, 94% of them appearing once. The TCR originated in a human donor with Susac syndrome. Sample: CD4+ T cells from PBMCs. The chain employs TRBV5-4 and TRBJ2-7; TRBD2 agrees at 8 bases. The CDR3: CASRDTSGSYEQYF. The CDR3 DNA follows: TGTGCCAGCAGGGATACTAGCGGTTCCTACGAGCAGTACTTC.